This T cell receptor (beta chain) was profiled in a study of cytomegalovirus exposure and HLA in healthy donors. This PCR relied on a set of 60 Vbeta primers and 13 Jbeta primers. TCRdb keeps only in-frame clones here, not all; method: immunoSEQ multiplex PCR. The data hold over 110,000 clones, with approximately 70% observed a single time. The ends were cut back, 7 bases at V and 0 bases at J, with 12 bases in the middle. The CDR3 covers 15 residues. Germline V gene sequence: CDR1 SNHLY, CDR2 FYNNEI. The sample taken for sequencing was PBMCs. The TCR originated in a woman aged 40 to 50 in good health and CMV-seronegative. The rearrangement joins TRBV2 to TRBJ2-2, with D perhaps matching TRBD1 (6 bases). The CDR3 DNA reads TGTGCCAGCACCCAACAGGGCGCGAACACCGGGGAGCTGTTTTTT. Encoded protein: CASTQQGANTGELFF. The full variable domain, its missing parts supplied by reference TRBV2 and TRBJ2-2, is EPEVTQTPSHQVTQMGQEVILRCVPISNHLYFYWYRQILGQKVEFLVSFYNNEISEKSEIFDDQFSVERPDGSNFTLKIRSTKLEDSAMYFCASTQQGANTGELFFGEGSRLTVL.